Shown below are 18 T cell receptor beta chains from a single sample sequenced in a study of cytomegalovirus exposure and HLA in healthy donors. The PCR had 60 Vbeta and 13 Jbeta primers. Clones were read by immunoSEQ multiplex PCR, and TCRdb kept only the in-frame ones, dropping some. Of about 120,000 clones in the sample, around 74% are singletons; the top ten hold 1.5% to 2%. The sample was PBMCs. The source of these receptors is a young woman in good health and CMV-seronegative.

This clone was counted between two and nine times. The chain combines TRBV6-5 with TRBJ2-5; possibly TRBD2 for D (6 bases). The V end lost 4 bases, the J end lost 4 bases, and 16 bases lay between the germline ends. Per germline, CDR1 MNHEY and CDR2 SVGAGI. CDR3 length: 15 amino acids. CDR3 region: CASSSGTGEVETQYF. DNA of the CDR3: TGTGCCAGCAGTTCCGGGACTGGGGAGGTAGAGACCCAGTACTTC.

The chain uses TRBV6-5 and TRBJ2-2; 7 bases agree with TRBD2. The CDR3 has 15 residues. V shed 2 bases and J 5 bases; nucleotides not matched to a gene: 5. From germline, CDR1 is MNHEY and CDR2 SVGAGI. The CDR3 is CASSYSGAETGELFF. The CDR3 bases are TGTGCCAGCAGTTACAGCGGGGCAGAAACCGGGGAGCTGTTTTTT.

This chain uses TRBV30 with TRBJ2-5, with D perhaps TRBD2 (5 bases). Trimming pared 0 bases from V and 7 bases from J, leaving 12 bases between. This CDR3 spans 13 amino acids. From germline, CDR1 is GTSNPN and CDR2 SVGIG (reference sequence). CDR3: CAWSVFGVWTQYF. CDR3 sequence (DNA): TGTGCCTGGAGTGTTTTCGGGGTTTGGACCCAGTACTTC.

This clone has only one observation. V is TRBV5-1 and J is TRBJ2-5; tentatively, D is TRBD1 (5 bases). The V and J ends lost 5 bases and 4 bases respectively, with 9 bases between them. The germline CDR1 and CDR2 sequences are SGHRS and YFSETQ. CDR3 size: 12 residues. The CDR3 nucleotides are TGCGCCAGCAGTTGGCAGGGAGAGACCCAGTACTTC. Residues: CASSWQGETQYF.

The rearrangement links TRBV5-4 to TRBJ2-7; 16 bases agree with TRBD2. This CDR3 has 17 amino acids. After removal of 4 bases from V and 2 bases from J, the junction contained 6 bases not matched to a gene. The germline V gene has CDR1 SGHNT and CDR2 YYREEE (reference sequence). The CDR3 reads CASSVPGLAGGPYEQYF. DNA of the CDR3: TGTGCCAGCAGCGTCCCGGGACTAGCGGGGGGGCCCTACGAGCAGTACTTC.

J is TRBJ1-5 and V is TRBV15; D might be TRBD1 (6 bases). Looked up from germline, CDR1 is LNHNV and CDR2 is YYDKDF (reference sequence). This CDR3 is built from 16 residues. V was pared by 1 base and J by 7 bases, with 17 bases between. The CDR3 loop reads CATSRGPQGMGQPQHF. CDR3 coding DNA: TGTGCCACCAGCAGAGGGCCTCAGGGGATGGGGCAGCCCCAGCATTTT.

On this clone itself: This same CDR3 is encoded by further DNA sequences in the sample. This chain uses TRBV30 with TRBJ1-1, with 10 bases matching TRBD1. The CDR3 spans 14 residues. Trimming cost V 1 base and J 8 bases; bases outside gene matches: 7. Germline V gene lookup returns CDR1 GTSNPN and CDR2 SVGIG (reference sequence). In DNA, the CDR3 is TGTGCCTGGAGTGGGGACAGGGGAGGGACCGAAGCTTTCTTT. Its translation: CAWSGDRGGTEAFF.

The chain uses TRBV6-1 and TRBJ1-1; D unclear. The CDR3 is 12 residues long. Per the germline V gene, CDR1 is MNHNS and CDR2 is SASEGT. The CDR3 protein is CAGGNVNTEAFF. The CDR3 region has the DNA TGTGCAGGCGGTAACGTGAACACTGAAGCTTTCTTT.

In this sample, this clone turned up a few times. This chain connects TRBV7-9 to TRBJ2-7; tentatively, D is TRBD1 (5 bases). V lost 0 bases and J lost 6, with 6 bases in between. The germline gives CDR1 SEHNR, CDR2 FQNEAQ (reference sequence). CDR3 length equals 12 residues. This chain's CDR3 is CASSLAGAEQYF. For the CDR3, the DNA is TGTGCCAGCAGCTTAGCAGGGGCCGAGCAGTACTTC.

The gene calls are TRBV2 and TRBJ1-4; 7 nucleotides align to TRBD1. CDR3 length: 15 residues. The ends lost 3 bases at V and 7 bases at J; junction bases unmatched: 8. Germline-derived CDR1 and CDR2 are SNHLY and FYNNEI. The CDR3 loop reads CASSDLRTGPEKLFF. CDR3 nucleotides: TGTGCCAGCAGTGATTTGAGGACAGGTCCTGAAAAACTGTTTTTT.

This rearrangement joins TRBV30 to TRBJ1-2; D not certain. V lost 5 bases, J lost 0 bases, and 7 bases lay in between. The CDR3 totals 12 residues. From germline, CDR1 is GTSNPN and CDR2 SVGIG (reference sequence). CDR3 DNA: TGTGCCTGGCGTTCCTCTAACTATGGCTACACCTTC. Translation: CAWRSSNYGYTF.

The rearrangement uses TRBV5-1 and TRBJ2-7, with 7 nucleotides matching TRBD1. CDR1 is SGHRS and CDR2 is YFSETQ in the germline V gene. This CDR3 has 14 amino acids. Trimming removed 4 bases from V and 4 bases from J; junction bases left unmatched: 8. CDR3 sequence: CASSPPGQIYEQYF. The CDR3 DNA follows: TGCGCCAGCAGCCCTCCGGGACAGATATACGAGCAGTACTTC.

The chain is built from TRBV5-4 and TRBJ2-7; weak D call: TRBD2 (5 bases). From germline, CDR1 is SGHNT and CDR2 YYREEE (reference sequence). V lost 0 bases to trimming and J lost 3 bases, with 13 bases between them. This CDR3 has 15 residues. The DNA of the CDR3 is TGTGCCAGCAGCTTGGTGGTCCGAGGGATCTACGAGCAGTACTTC. It specifies CASSLVVRGIYEQYF.

This chain links TRBV19 with TRBJ2-7; D is perhaps TRBD1 (5 bases). The germline V gene encodes CDR1 LNHDA and CDR2 SQIVND (reference sequence). The CDR3 is 13 residues long. Deletions cut 5 bases from V and 5 bases from J, with 13 bases between. The CDR3 protein is CASSSTGWDEQYF. DNA of the CDR3: TGTGCCAGTAGTTCAACAGGTTGGGACGAGCAGTACTTC.

The chain uses TRBV6-6 and TRBJ1-1, with 7 bases aligning to TRBD1. V lost 8 bases and J lost 5; bases outside the gene matches: 11. Germline V CDR1 and CDR2: MNHNY, SVGAGI (reference sequence). This CDR3 has 14 amino acids. Written as DNA, the CDR3 is TGTGCCAGCTCCTTAAGGGCAGGGGGGACTGAAGCTTTCTTT. Its protein is CASSLRAGGTEAFF.

In its sample, this clone was seen a few times. V is TRBV6-1 and J is TRBJ1-2; D is possibly TRBD1 (5 bases). Germline V gives CDR1 MNHNS, CDR2 SASEGT. Trimming removed 6 bases at V and 1 base at J, with 9 bases between. The CDR3 has 13 residues. This chain's CDR3 is CASSATVNYGYTF. Written as DNA, the CDR3 is TGTGCCAGCAGCGCGACAGTTAACTATGGCTACACCTTC.

The chain recombines TRBV25-1 with TRBJ2-5; D is possibly TRBD1 (5 bases). The CDR3 has 13 residues. CDR1 is MGHDK and CDR2 is SYGVNS in the germline V gene. The ends were cut back, 3 bases at V and 5 bases at J, with 10 bases in the middle. This chain's CDR3 is CASSEWAGETQYF. CDR3 nucleotides: TGTGCCAGCAGTGAGTGGGCAGGGGAGACCCAGTACTTC.

The chain links TRBV5-4 to TRBJ1-2; D is uncertain. V gave up 2 bases and J gave up 7 bases, with 18 bases separating them. CDR3 length: 15 amino acids. The V gene's germline CDR1 is SGHNT and CDR2 YYREEE (reference sequence). CDR3 sequence (DNA): TGTGCCAGCAGCTTTGGCGAGCGAACGGCTTCTGGCTACACCTTC. Translation gives CASSFGERTASGYTF.